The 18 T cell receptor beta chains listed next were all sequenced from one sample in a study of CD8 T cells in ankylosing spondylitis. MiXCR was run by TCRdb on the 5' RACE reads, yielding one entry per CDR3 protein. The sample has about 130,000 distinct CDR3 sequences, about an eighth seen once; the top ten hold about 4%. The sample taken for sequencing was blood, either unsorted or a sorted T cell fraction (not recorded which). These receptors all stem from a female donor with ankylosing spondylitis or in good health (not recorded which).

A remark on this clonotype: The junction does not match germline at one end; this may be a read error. CDR3 residues: CASSREGSRNSEAFF. The DNA of the CDR3 is TGCGCCAGCAGCCGCGAAGGTTCGAGGAACTCTGAAGCTTTCTTT. The genes are TRBV4-1 and TRBJ1-1; D remains unclear. The CDR3 consists of 15 residues. Germline V gene sequence: CDR1 MGHRA, CDR2 YSYEKL.

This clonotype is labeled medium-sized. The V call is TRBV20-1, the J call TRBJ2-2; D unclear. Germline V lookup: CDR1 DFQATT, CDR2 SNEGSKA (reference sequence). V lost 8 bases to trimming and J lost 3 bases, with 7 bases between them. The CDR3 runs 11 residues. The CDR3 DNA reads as TGCAGTTTGGCGGACACCGGGGAGCTGTTTTTT. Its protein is CSLADTGELFF.

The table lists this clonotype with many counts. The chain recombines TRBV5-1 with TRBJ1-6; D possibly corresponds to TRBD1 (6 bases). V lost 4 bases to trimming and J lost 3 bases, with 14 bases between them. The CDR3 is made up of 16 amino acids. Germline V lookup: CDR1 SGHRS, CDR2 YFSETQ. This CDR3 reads CASSRRTDDYNSPLHF. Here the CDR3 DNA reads TGCGCCAGCAGCCGTCGGACAGATGACTATAATTCACCCCTCCACTTT.

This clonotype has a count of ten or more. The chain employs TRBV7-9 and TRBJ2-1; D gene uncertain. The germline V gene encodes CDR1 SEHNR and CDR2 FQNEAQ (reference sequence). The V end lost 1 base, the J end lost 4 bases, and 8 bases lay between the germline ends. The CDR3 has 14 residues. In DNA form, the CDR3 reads TGTGCCAGCAGCTTAGATCCAGAATACAATGAGCAGTTCTTC. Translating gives CASSLDPEYNEQFF.

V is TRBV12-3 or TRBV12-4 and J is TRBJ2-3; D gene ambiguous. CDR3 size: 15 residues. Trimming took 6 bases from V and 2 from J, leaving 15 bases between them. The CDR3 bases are TGTGCCAGCAGCCCTGGGCCCTCTTCCACAGATACGCAGTATTTT. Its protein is CASSPGPSSTDTQYF.

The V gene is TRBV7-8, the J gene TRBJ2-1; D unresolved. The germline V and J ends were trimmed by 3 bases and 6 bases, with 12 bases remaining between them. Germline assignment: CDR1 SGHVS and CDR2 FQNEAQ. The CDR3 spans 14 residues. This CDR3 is CASSFGSWGNEQFF. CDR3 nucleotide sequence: TGTGCCAGCAGCTTCGGTAGCTGGGGCAATGAGCAGTTCTTC.

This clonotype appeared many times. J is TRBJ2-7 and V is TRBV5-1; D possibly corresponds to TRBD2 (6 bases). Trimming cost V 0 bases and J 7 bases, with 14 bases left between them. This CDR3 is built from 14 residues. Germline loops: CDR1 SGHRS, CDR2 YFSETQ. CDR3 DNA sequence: TGCGCCAGCAGCTTGGCCCTACTAGCCCAAGAGCAGTACTTC. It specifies CASSLALLAQEQYF.

DNA of the CDR3: TGTGCCAGCACCTCGACCTTATACAATGAGCAGTTCTTC. Translation: CASTSTLYNEQFF. J is TRBJ2-1 and V is TRBV7-9; D gene unclear. This CDR3 is 13 amino acids long. Trimming took 7 bases from V and 4 from J, leaving 11 bases between them. Germline CDR1 reads SEHNR; CDR2 reads FQNEAQ (reference sequence). The full variable domain, rest sourced from reference TRBV7-9 and TRBJ2-1, is DTGVSQNPRHKITKRGQNVTFRCDPISEHNRLYWYRQTLGQGPEFLTYFQNEAQLEKSRLLSDRFSAERPKGSFSTLEIQRTEQGDSAMYLCASTSTLYNEQFFGPGTRLTVL.

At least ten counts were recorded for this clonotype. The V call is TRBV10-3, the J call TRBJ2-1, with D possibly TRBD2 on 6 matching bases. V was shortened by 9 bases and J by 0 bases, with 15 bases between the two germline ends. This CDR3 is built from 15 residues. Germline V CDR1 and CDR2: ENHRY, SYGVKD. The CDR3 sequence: CAIGGLPSSYNEQFF. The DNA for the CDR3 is TGTGCCATTGGGGGACTCCCCTCCTCCTACAATGAGCAGTTCTTC.

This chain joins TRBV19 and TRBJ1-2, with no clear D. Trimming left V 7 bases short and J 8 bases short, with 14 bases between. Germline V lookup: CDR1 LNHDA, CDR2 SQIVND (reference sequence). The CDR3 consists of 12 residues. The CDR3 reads CASTPDSGGYTF. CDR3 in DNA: TGTGCCAGTACCCCCGACTCGGGAGGCTACACCTTC. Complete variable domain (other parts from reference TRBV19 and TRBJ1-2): DGGITQSPKYLFRKEGQNVTLSCEQNLNHDAMYWYRQDPGQGLRLIYYSQIVNDFQKGDIAEGYSVSREKKESFPLTVTSAQKNPTAFYLCASTPDSGGYTFGSGTRLTVV.

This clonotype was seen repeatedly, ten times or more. CDR3 DNA sequence: TGTGCCAGCAGTTACAACACAGGGGAATCTGAAGCTTTCTTT. Encoded protein: CASSYNTGESEAFF. The chain is built from TRBV6-5 and TRBJ1-1; 7 positions match TRBD1. J gave up 6 bases and V 2 bases, and 6 bases lay outside the gene matches. Germline loops: CDR1 MNHEY, CDR2 SVGAGI. The CDR3 is 14 amino acids.

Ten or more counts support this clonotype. The CDR3 nucleotides are TGTGCCAGCAGCGTAGCCGGAGGGGGTTTCATTTCCAATGAGCAGTTCTTC. Protein sequence: CASSVAGGGFISNEQFF. The gene calls are TRBV9 and TRBJ2-1; either TRBD1 or TRBD2 may fit D (6 bases each). The CDR3 consists of 17 residues. CDR1 SGDLS and CDR2 YYNGEE come from the germline V gene. The ends were cut back, 0 bases at V and 6 bases at J, with 19 bases in the middle.

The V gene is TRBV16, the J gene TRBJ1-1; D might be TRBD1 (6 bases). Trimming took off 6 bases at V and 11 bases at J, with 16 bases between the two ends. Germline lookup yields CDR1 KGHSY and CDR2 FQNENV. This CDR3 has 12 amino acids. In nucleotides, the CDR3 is TGTGCCAGCAGTAAAACAGGGTCGGGGGCTTTCTTT. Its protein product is CASSKTGSGAFF.

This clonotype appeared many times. The CDR3 bases are TGCAGTGCCACTGACCCCGGGGGGGGCGATTACAATGAGCAGTTCTTC. Its translation is CSATDPGGGDYNEQFF. This chain joins TRBV20-1 and TRBJ2-1; 8 nucleotides align to TRBD2. V was clipped by 6 bases and J by 4 bases; unmatched bases: 14. Per the germline V gene, CDR1 is DFQATT and CDR2 is SNEGSKA (reference sequence). CDR3 length: 16 amino acids.

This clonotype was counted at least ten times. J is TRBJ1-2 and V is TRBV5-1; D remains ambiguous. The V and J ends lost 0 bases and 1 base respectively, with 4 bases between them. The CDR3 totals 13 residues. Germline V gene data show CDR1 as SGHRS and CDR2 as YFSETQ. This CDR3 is CASSLEHNYGYTF. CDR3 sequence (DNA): TGCGCCAGCAGCTTGGAGCATAACTATGGCTACACCTTC.

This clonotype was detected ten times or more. Here the CDR3 reads CASSYRGLNTEAFF. The CDR3 DNA sequence: TGCGCCAGCAGCTACAGGGGGTTGAACACTGAAGCTTTCTTT. V usage is TRBV5-1 and J usage is TRBJ1-1; 8 bases agree with TRBD1. There are 14 residues in the CDR3. V was clipped by 3 bases and J by 0 bases; unmatched bases: 1. In germline, CDR1 is SGHRS, CDR2 YFSETQ.

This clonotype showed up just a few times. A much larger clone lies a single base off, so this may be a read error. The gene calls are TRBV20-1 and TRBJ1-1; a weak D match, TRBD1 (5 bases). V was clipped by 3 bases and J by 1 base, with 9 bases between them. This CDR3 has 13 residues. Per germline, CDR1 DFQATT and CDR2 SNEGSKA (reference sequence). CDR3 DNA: TGCAGTGCTAGGGGACGCCCGAACACTGAAGCTTTCTTT. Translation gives CSARGRPNTEAFF.

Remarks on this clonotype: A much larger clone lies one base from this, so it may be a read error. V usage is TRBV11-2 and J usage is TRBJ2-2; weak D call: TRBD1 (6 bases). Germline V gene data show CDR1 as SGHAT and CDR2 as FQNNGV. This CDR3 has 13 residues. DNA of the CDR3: TGTGCCAGCAGCTTAGGACAGGTTGGGGCGCTGTTTTTT. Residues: CASSLGQVGALFF.